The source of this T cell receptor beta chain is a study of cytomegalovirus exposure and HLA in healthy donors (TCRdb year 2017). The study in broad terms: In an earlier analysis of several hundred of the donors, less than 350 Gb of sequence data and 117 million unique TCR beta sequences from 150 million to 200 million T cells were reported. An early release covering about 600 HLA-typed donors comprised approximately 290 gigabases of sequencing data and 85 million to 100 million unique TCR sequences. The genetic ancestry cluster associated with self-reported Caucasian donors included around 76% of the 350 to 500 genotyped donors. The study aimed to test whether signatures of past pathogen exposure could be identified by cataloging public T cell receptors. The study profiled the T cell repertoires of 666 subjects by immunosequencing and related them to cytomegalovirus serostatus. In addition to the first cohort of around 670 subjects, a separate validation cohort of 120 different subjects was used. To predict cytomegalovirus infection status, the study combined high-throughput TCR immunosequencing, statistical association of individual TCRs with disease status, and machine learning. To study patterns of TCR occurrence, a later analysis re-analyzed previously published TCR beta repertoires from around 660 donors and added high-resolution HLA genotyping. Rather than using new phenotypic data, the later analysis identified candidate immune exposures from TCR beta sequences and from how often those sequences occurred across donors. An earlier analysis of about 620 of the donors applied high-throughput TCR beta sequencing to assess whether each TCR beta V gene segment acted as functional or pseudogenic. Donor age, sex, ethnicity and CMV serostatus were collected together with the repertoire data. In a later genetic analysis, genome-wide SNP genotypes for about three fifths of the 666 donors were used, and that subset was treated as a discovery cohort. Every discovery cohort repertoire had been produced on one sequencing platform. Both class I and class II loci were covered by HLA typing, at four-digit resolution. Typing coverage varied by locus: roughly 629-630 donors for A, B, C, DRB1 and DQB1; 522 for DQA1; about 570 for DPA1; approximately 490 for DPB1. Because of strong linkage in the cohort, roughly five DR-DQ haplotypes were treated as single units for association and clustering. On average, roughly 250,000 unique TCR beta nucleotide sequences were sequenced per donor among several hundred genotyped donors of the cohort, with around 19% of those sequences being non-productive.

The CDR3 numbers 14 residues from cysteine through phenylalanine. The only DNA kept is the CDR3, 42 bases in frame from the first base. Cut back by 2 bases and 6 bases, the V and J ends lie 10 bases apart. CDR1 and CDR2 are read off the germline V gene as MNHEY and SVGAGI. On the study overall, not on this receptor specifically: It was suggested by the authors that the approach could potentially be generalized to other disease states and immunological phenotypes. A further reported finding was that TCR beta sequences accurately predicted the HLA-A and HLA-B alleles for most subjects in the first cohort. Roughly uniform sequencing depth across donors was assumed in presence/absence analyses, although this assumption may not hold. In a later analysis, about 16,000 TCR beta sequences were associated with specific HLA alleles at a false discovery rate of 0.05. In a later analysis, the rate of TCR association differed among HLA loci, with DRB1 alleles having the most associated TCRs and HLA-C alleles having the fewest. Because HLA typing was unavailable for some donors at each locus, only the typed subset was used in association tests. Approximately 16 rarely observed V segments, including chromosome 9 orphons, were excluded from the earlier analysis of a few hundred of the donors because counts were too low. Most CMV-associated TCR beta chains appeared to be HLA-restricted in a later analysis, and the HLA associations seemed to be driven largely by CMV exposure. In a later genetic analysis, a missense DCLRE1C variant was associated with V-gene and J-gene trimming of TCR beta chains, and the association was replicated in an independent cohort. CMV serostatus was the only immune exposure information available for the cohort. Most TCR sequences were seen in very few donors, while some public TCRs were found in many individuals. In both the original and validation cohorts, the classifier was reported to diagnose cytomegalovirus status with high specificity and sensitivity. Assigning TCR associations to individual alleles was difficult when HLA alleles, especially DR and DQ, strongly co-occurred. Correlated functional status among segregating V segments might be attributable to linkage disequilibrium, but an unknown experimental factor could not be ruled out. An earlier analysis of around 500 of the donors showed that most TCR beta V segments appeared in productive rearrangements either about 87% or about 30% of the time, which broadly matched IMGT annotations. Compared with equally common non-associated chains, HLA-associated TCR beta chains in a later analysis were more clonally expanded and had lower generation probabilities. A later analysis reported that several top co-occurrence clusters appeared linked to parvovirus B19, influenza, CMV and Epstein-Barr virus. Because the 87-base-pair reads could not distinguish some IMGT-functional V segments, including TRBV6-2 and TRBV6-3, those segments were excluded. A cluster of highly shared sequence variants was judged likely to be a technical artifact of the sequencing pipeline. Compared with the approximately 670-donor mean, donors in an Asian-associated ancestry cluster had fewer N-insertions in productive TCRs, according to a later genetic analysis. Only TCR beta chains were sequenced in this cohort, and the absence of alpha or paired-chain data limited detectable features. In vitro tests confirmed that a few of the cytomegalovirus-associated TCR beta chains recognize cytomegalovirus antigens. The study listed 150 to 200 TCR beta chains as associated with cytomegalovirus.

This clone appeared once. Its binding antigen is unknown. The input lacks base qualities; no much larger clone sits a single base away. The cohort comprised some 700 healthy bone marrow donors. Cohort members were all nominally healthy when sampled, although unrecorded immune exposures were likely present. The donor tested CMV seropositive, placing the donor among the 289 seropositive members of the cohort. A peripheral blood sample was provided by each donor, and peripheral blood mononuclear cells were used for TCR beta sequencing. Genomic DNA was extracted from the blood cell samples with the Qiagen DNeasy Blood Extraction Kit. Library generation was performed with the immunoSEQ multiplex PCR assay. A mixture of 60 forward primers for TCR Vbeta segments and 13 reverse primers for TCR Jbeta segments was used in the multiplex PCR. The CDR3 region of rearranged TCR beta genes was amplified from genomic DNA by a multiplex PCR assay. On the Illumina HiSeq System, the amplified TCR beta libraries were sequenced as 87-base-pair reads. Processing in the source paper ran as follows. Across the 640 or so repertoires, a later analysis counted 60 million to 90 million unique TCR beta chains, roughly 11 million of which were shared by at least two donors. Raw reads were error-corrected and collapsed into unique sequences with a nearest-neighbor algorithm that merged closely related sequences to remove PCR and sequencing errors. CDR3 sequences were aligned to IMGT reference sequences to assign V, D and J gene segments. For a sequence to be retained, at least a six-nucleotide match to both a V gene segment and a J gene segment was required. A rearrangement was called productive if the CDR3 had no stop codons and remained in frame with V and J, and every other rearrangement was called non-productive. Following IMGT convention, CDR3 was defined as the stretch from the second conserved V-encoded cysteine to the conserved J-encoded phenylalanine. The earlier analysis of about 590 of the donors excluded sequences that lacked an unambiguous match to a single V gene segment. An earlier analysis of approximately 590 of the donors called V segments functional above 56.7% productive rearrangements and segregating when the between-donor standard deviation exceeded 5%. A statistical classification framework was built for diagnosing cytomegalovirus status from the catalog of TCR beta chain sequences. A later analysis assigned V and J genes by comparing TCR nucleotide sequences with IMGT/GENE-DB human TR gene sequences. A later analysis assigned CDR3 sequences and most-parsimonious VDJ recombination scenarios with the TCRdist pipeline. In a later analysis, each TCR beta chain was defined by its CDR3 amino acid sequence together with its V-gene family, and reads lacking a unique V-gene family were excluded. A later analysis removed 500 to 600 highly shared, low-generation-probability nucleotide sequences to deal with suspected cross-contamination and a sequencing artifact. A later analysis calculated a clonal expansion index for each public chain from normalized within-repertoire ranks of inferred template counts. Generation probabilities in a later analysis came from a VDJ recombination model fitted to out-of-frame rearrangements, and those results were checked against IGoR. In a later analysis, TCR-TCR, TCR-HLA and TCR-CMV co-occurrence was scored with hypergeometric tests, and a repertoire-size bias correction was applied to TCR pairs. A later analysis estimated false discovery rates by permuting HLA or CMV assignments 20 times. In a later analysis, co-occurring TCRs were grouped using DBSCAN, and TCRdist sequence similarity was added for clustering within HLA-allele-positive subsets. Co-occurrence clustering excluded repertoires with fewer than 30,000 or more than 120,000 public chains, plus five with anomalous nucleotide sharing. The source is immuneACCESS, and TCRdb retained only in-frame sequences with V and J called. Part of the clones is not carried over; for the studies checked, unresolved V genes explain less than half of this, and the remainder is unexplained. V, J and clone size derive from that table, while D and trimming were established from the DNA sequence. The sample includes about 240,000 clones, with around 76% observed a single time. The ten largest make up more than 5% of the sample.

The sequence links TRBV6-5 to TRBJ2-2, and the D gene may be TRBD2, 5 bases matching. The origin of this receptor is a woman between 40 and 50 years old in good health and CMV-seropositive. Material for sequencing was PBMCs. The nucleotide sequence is TGTGCCAGCAGTTACGATCGGGATCCCGGGGAGCTGTTTTTT. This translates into CASSYDRDPGELFF.